Shown below are 26 T cell receptor beta chains from a single sample sequenced in a study of T cell responses to AZD1222 COVID-19 vaccine. Sequencing used immunoSEQ multiplex PCR; TCRdb keeps in-frame clones, though not all of them. Of about 79,000 clones in the sample, approximately 80% were seen once. The starting material was peripheral blood, obtained on day 0 of AZD1222 vaccination. The receptors originated from an adult in good health.

J is TRBJ1-1 and V is TRBV28; 11 nucleotides match TRBD1. Germline CDR1 and CDR2: MDHEN and SYDVKM. After removal of 4 bases from V and 5 bases from J, the junction contained 12 bases not matched to a gene. The length of the CDR3 is 17 residues. CDR3 amino acids: CASSSSSTGTGGTEAFF. CDR3 nucleotide sequence: TGTGCCAGCAGTTCTTCCTCCACCGGGACAGGGGGGACTGAAGCTTTCTTT.

The CDR3 is CASSPGATGQGAFF. In DNA, the CDR3 is TGTGCCAGCTCACCAGGGGCGACAGGTCAGGGAGCTTTCTTT. The chain has TRBV18 and TRBJ1-1, with a tentative D call TRBD1 (6 bases). The CDR3 length is 14 residues. Germline V gene data show CDR1 as KGHSH and CDR2 as LQKENI. V lost 2 bases and J 10 bases, leaving 17 bases between the germline ends.

This sequence joins TRBV6-5 and TRBJ1-2, with D perhaps matching TRBD1 (5 bases). The CDR3 consists of 13 residues. Germline V lookup: CDR1 MNHEY, CDR2 SVGAGI. V lost 0 bases and J 6 bases, leaving 8 bases between the germline ends. The CDR3 DNA reads TGTGCCAGCAGTTACTCGAACAGGAATGGCTACACCTTC. It codes for CASSYSNRNGYTF.

The table lists this clone with a few counts. V is TRBV6-5 and J is TRBJ2-7; a possible D gene is TRBD1 (6 bases). CDR3 length: 13 amino acids. The germline V and J ends were trimmed by 0 bases and 6 bases, with 9 bases remaining between them. Germline values: CDR1 MNHEY, CDR2 SVGAGI. CDR3 sequence: CASSYSRGGEQYF. The CDR3 DNA reads TGTGCCAGCAGTTACTCGAGAGGGGGCGAGCAGTACTTC.

The chain uses TRBV2 and TRBJ1-1; 8 bases are shared with TRBD1. This CDR3 contains 13 residues. The germline CDR1 and CDR2 sequences are SNHLY and FYNNEI. Germline trimming cut 6 bases from V and 3 bases from J; bases unmatched to any gene: 3. CDR3 nucleotides: TGTGCCAGCAGAGAGGACAGGGACACTGAAGCTTTCTTT. This encodes CASREDRDTEAFF.

The J gene is TRBJ1-6, the V gene TRBV18; 7 bases are shared with TRBD1. CDR3 length: 14 residues. CDR1 is KGHSH, CDR2 LQKENI, per germline. Germline trimming cut 3 bases from V and 7 bases from J; bases unmatched to any gene: 3. CDR3 nucleotide sequence: TGTGCCAGCTCACCGGGACAGAAGAATTCACCCCTCCACTTT. Amino acid sequence: CASSPGQKNSPLHF. The complete variable domain, with remaining parts taken from reference TRBV18 and TRBJ1-6, reads NAGVMQNPRHLVRRRGQEARLRCSPMKGHSHVYWYRQLPEEGLKFMVYLQKENIIDESGMPKERFSAEFPKEGPSILRIQQVVRGDSAAYFCASSPGQKNSPLHFGNGTRLTVT.

The DNA of the CDR3 is TGTGCCAGCAGTTTGCAGGGGGCTAATGAAAAACTGTTTTTT. Its protein product is CASSLQGANEKLFF. This chain links TRBV27 with TRBJ1-4; 7 bases align to TRBD1. Germline V CDR1 and CDR2: MNHEY, SMNVEV (reference sequence). J lost 3 bases, V lost 3 bases, and 1 base had no gene match. The CDR3 length is 14 residues.

In its sample, this clone was seen once. The CDR3: CASSPSLGGYNEQFF. In DNA form, the CDR3 reads TGTGCCAGCTCACCGTCGCTCGGAGGGTACAATGAGCAGTTCTTC. The V call is TRBV18, the J call TRBJ2-1; D may be TRBD2 (6 bases). Trimming pared 3 bases from V and 4 bases from J, leaving 13 bases between. Germline V gene data show CDR1 as KGHSH and CDR2 as LQKENI. The CDR3 is 15 residues long.

The J gene is TRBJ1-1, the V gene TRBV6-1; 8 bases fit TRBD1. With 3 bases clipped from V and 4 bases from J, the junction kept 7 bases outside the gene matches. This CDR3 is built from 15 residues. Germline CDR1 is MNHNS and CDR2 is SASEGT. The CDR3, as DNA: TGTGCCAGCAGTGATTGGACAGGGCGTGTCACTGAAGCTTTCTTT. It encodes CASSDWTGRVTEAFF.

The chain uses TRBV21-1 and TRBJ1-5. TRBV21-1 is given as a pseudogene. The CDR3 length is 16 residues. The CDR3 nucleotides are TGTGCCAGCAGCACCCCGACGGGGTGGGGCAATCAGCCCCAGCATTTT. It encodes CASSTPTGWGNQPQHF.

This clone occurred a few times. The rearrangement links TRBV19 to TRBJ2-2; D remains unclear. Germline V gives CDR1 LNHDA, CDR2 SQIVND (reference sequence). V shed 5 bases and J shed 5 bases, with 9 bases lying between them. The CDR3 spans 13 residues. CDR3 residues: CASSGQATGELFF. The DNA for the CDR3 is TGTGCCAGTAGTGGCCAGGCTACCGGGGAGCTGTTTTTT.

This clone was seen only once. V gene TRBV12-3 or TRBV12-4 combines with J gene TRBJ1-5; D is uncertain. The CDR3 loop spans 13 amino acids. Trimming shortened V by 7 bases and J by 4 bases, and 11 bases separated the two germline ends. The CDR3 loop reads CASTPGPNQPQHF. The CDR3 nucleotides are TGTGCCAGCACCCCGGGCCCAAATCAGCCCCAGCATTTT.

The CDR3 DNA sequence: TGTGCCAGCAGCCGTAGCGGGGAAGAGACCCAGTACTTC. This gives the protein CASSRSGEETQYF. The chain couples TRBV6-5 to TRBJ2-5, with 8 bases lining up with TRBD2. With V trimmed by 6 bases and J by 3 bases, 3 bases remained unmatched. CDR1 is MNHEY and CDR2 is SVGAGI in the germline V gene. This CDR3 region has 13 residues.

This chain uses TRBV19 with TRBJ1-5; D is uncertain. V lost 4 bases and J 0 bases, leaving 7 bases between the germline ends. CDR1 is LNHDA, CDR2 SQIVND, per germline (reference sequence). The CDR3 is made up of 14 amino acids. The CDR3 region has the DNA TGTGCCAGTAGTACGGATCATAGCAATCAGCCCCAGCATTTT. Translating it yields CASSTDHSNQPQHF.

V gene TRBV3-1 (or the pseudogene TRBV3-2) combines with J gene TRBJ1-2; tentatively, D is TRBD1 (6 bases). CDR3 size: 13 residues. V lost 6 bases and J 4 bases, leaving 12 bases between the germline ends. Germline values: CDR1 LGHDT, CDR2 YNNKEL (reference sequence). CDR3 nucleotides: TGTGCCAGCAGAGACAGGAGGGGCTATGGCTACACCTTC. It yields the protein CASRDRRGYGYTF.

J is TRBJ2-3 and V is TRBV6-5, with D perhaps assigned TRBD1 or TRBD2 (5 bases each). Deletions cut 6 bases from V and 5 bases from J, with 12 bases between. CDR1 is MNHEY and CDR2 is SVGAGI in the germline V gene. This CDR3 region has 13 residues. The CDR3 reads CASRHGALDTQYF. The DNA for the CDR3 is TGTGCCAGCAGGCACGGGGCCCTAGATACGCAGTATTTT.

The chain employs TRBV7-2 and TRBJ2-4; D gene uncertain. Germline lookup yields CDR1 SGHTA and CDR2 FQGNSA. The CDR3 totals 13 residues. Trimming shortened V by 2 bases and J by 8 bases, and 10 bases separated the two germline ends. For the CDR3, the DNA is TGTGCCAGCAGCTTACAGGTCTTTGACATTCAGTACTTC. Translating gives CASSLQVFDIQYF.

CDR3 in amino acids: CASSVKQGPYGYTF. The CDR3 DNA follows: TGTGCCAGCAGTGTAAAACAGGGCCCCTATGGCTACACCTTC. V is TRBV28 and J is TRBJ1-2, with D possibly TRBD1 on 6 matching bases. Trimming removed 5 bases at V and 4 bases at J, with 14 bases between. Germline-derived CDR1 and CDR2 are MDHEN and SYDVKM. The CDR3 totals 14 residues.

This clone occurred once. The V gene is TRBV3-1 (or the pseudogene TRBV3-2), the J gene TRBJ2-3; D ambiguous. Between the trimmed V and J ends, which lost 0 bases and 0 bases, there was a span of 13 bases. CDR3 size: 17 residues. Germline-derived CDR1 and CDR2 are LGHDT and YNNKEL (reference sequence). The CDR3 DNA reads TGTGCCAGCAGCCAAGAAACGGCAGCTTCTAGCACAGATACGCAGTATTTT. Translation: CASSQETAASSTDTQYF.

The chain is built from TRBV3-1 (or the pseudogene TRBV3-2) and TRBJ2-2, with TRBD2 matching 9 bases. After removal of 8 bases from V and 4 bases from J, the junction contained 2 bases not matched to a gene. This CDR3 region has 13 residues. In germline, CDR1 is LGHDT, CDR2 YNNKEL (reference sequence). In DNA, the CDR3 is TGTGCCAGCGCACTAGCGGGCACCGGGGAGCTGTTTTTT. Translation: CASALAGTGELFF.

The chain recombines TRBV7-9 with TRBJ2-6, with unresolved D. CDR1 SEHNR and CDR2 FQNEAQ come from the germline V gene (reference sequence). Trimming took 5 bases from V and 0 from J, leaving 8 bases between them. The CDR3 loop spans 15 amino acids. The DNA of the CDR3 is TGTGCCAGCAGCGACGGAGACTCTGGGGCCAACGTCCTGACTTTC. It translates to CASSDGDSGANVLTF.

V usage is TRBV5-5 and J usage is TRBJ1-5, with TRBD1 matching 7 bases. Germline V gene lookup returns CDR1 SGHKS and CDR2 YYEKEE (reference sequence). The CDR3 runs to 14 residues. V was clipped by 0 bases and J by 9 bases; unmatched bases: 6. CDR3 coding DNA: TGTGCCAGCAGCTTGGAACAGGGGAAGGGGCCCCAGCATTTT. This translates into CASSLEQGKGPQHF.

The chain has TRBV29-1 and TRBJ1-2; D not resolved. V shed 7 bases and J shed 5 bases, with 11 bases lying between them. Germline V gene data show CDR1 as SQVTM and CDR2 as ANQGSEA. The CDR3 runs to 11 residues. The CDR3 protein is CSAPDGYGYTF. The CDR3 region has the DNA TGCAGCGCCCCGGACGGATATGGCTACACCTTC.

This clone appeared a few times. This rearrangement joins TRBV7-9 to TRBJ2-1; weak D call: TRBD2 (5 bases). The CDR3 is 14 residues long. V gave up 0 bases and J gave up 6 bases, with 9 bases separating them. CDR1 SEHNR and CDR2 FQNEAQ come from the germline V gene (reference sequence). CDR3 residues: CASSLATTSNEQFF. The DNA for the CDR3 is TGTGCCAGCAGCTTAGCAACTACTAGCAATGAGCAGTTCTTC.

The chain links TRBV27 to TRBJ1-1, with 11 positions matching TRBD1. Unmatched junction bases numbered 4, after V lost 2 bases and J lost 2 bases. The germline CDR1 and CDR2 sequences are MNHEY and SMNVEV (reference sequence). The length of the CDR3 is 16 residues. CDR3: CASSLMDRGLNTEAFF. Written as DNA, the CDR3 is TGTGCCAGCAGTTTAATGGACAGGGGGCTCAACACTGAAGCTTTCTTT.

The chain carries TRBV5-1 and TRBJ2-1; 10 bases line up with TRBD2. Trimming removed 0 bases from V and 5 bases from J; junction bases left unmatched: 5. CDR3 length: 16 amino acids. The germline CDR1 and CDR2 sequences are SGHRS and YFSETQ. CDR3 residues: CASSLALAGGDNEQFF. The CDR3 region has the DNA TGCGCCAGCAGCTTGGCTTTAGCGGGGGGTGACAATGAGCAGTTCTTC.